This TCR beta chain was identified during a study of T cell repertoires in aging, cancer and after chemotherapy. CDR3 size: 17 residues. From germline, CDR1 is MNHNY and CDR2 SVGAGI (reference sequence). V lost 2 bases, J lost 0 bases, and 11 bases lay in between. Findings of the study overall: Median generation probability rose over the chemotherapy interval in each cancer cohort, suggesting rebound thymic output.

Rearranged V-D-J TRB sequences were amplified with a mixed TRB-A/B primer pool. Each CDR3 protein gets one entry after TCRdb re-called the multiplex PCR reads with MiXCR. The sample lists about 21,000 distinct CDR3 sequences, approximately 40% occurring once. The template was genomic DNA from peripheral blood, not RNA. As concerns this clonotype: Its antigen is not identified.

The rearrangement joins TRBV6-6 to TRBJ1-6; no clear D. The sample taken for sequencing was blood. This TCR derives from a human donor with a solid tumor. CDR3 bases: TGTGCCAGCAGTTACCTCGGCTCTAGCTCCTATAATTCACCCCTCCACTTT. It codes for CASSYLGSSSYNSPLHF.